This T cell receptor beta chain was observed in a study of spatial heterogeneity in lung cancer. V shed 8 bases and J shed 3 bases, with 17 bases lying between them. From germline, CDR1 is SGHTA and CDR2 FQGNSA. CDR3 length: 15 residues. General study findings and limits: Expanded alpha and beta TCR counts within tumors tracked tumor mutation counts. Sequencing reached an estimated coverage of tumor T cells that was only around 7% for alpha chains and 13% for beta chains.

TCRdb analysed the 5' RACE reads with MiXCR anew, one entry per CDR3 protein. This table holds several thousand distinct CDR3 sequences, 4% to 5.5% found once. This clonotype came up many times. Its antigen is not known. In a library made to pick up alpha chains, this beta chain is a stray read with a size that means little. Time point meaning: sample taken at primary tumor resection. The chain carries TRBV7-2 and TRBJ1-5; a weak D match, TRBD1 (5 bases). Source: lung tumor tissue, taken at surgery. The TCR originated in a female donor with early-stage non-small cell lung cancer. The DNA for the CDR3 is TGTGCCAGCGCCCGTCAGGGAGGGAACAATCAGCCCCAGCATTTT. Translated, it gives CASARQGGNNQPQHF.